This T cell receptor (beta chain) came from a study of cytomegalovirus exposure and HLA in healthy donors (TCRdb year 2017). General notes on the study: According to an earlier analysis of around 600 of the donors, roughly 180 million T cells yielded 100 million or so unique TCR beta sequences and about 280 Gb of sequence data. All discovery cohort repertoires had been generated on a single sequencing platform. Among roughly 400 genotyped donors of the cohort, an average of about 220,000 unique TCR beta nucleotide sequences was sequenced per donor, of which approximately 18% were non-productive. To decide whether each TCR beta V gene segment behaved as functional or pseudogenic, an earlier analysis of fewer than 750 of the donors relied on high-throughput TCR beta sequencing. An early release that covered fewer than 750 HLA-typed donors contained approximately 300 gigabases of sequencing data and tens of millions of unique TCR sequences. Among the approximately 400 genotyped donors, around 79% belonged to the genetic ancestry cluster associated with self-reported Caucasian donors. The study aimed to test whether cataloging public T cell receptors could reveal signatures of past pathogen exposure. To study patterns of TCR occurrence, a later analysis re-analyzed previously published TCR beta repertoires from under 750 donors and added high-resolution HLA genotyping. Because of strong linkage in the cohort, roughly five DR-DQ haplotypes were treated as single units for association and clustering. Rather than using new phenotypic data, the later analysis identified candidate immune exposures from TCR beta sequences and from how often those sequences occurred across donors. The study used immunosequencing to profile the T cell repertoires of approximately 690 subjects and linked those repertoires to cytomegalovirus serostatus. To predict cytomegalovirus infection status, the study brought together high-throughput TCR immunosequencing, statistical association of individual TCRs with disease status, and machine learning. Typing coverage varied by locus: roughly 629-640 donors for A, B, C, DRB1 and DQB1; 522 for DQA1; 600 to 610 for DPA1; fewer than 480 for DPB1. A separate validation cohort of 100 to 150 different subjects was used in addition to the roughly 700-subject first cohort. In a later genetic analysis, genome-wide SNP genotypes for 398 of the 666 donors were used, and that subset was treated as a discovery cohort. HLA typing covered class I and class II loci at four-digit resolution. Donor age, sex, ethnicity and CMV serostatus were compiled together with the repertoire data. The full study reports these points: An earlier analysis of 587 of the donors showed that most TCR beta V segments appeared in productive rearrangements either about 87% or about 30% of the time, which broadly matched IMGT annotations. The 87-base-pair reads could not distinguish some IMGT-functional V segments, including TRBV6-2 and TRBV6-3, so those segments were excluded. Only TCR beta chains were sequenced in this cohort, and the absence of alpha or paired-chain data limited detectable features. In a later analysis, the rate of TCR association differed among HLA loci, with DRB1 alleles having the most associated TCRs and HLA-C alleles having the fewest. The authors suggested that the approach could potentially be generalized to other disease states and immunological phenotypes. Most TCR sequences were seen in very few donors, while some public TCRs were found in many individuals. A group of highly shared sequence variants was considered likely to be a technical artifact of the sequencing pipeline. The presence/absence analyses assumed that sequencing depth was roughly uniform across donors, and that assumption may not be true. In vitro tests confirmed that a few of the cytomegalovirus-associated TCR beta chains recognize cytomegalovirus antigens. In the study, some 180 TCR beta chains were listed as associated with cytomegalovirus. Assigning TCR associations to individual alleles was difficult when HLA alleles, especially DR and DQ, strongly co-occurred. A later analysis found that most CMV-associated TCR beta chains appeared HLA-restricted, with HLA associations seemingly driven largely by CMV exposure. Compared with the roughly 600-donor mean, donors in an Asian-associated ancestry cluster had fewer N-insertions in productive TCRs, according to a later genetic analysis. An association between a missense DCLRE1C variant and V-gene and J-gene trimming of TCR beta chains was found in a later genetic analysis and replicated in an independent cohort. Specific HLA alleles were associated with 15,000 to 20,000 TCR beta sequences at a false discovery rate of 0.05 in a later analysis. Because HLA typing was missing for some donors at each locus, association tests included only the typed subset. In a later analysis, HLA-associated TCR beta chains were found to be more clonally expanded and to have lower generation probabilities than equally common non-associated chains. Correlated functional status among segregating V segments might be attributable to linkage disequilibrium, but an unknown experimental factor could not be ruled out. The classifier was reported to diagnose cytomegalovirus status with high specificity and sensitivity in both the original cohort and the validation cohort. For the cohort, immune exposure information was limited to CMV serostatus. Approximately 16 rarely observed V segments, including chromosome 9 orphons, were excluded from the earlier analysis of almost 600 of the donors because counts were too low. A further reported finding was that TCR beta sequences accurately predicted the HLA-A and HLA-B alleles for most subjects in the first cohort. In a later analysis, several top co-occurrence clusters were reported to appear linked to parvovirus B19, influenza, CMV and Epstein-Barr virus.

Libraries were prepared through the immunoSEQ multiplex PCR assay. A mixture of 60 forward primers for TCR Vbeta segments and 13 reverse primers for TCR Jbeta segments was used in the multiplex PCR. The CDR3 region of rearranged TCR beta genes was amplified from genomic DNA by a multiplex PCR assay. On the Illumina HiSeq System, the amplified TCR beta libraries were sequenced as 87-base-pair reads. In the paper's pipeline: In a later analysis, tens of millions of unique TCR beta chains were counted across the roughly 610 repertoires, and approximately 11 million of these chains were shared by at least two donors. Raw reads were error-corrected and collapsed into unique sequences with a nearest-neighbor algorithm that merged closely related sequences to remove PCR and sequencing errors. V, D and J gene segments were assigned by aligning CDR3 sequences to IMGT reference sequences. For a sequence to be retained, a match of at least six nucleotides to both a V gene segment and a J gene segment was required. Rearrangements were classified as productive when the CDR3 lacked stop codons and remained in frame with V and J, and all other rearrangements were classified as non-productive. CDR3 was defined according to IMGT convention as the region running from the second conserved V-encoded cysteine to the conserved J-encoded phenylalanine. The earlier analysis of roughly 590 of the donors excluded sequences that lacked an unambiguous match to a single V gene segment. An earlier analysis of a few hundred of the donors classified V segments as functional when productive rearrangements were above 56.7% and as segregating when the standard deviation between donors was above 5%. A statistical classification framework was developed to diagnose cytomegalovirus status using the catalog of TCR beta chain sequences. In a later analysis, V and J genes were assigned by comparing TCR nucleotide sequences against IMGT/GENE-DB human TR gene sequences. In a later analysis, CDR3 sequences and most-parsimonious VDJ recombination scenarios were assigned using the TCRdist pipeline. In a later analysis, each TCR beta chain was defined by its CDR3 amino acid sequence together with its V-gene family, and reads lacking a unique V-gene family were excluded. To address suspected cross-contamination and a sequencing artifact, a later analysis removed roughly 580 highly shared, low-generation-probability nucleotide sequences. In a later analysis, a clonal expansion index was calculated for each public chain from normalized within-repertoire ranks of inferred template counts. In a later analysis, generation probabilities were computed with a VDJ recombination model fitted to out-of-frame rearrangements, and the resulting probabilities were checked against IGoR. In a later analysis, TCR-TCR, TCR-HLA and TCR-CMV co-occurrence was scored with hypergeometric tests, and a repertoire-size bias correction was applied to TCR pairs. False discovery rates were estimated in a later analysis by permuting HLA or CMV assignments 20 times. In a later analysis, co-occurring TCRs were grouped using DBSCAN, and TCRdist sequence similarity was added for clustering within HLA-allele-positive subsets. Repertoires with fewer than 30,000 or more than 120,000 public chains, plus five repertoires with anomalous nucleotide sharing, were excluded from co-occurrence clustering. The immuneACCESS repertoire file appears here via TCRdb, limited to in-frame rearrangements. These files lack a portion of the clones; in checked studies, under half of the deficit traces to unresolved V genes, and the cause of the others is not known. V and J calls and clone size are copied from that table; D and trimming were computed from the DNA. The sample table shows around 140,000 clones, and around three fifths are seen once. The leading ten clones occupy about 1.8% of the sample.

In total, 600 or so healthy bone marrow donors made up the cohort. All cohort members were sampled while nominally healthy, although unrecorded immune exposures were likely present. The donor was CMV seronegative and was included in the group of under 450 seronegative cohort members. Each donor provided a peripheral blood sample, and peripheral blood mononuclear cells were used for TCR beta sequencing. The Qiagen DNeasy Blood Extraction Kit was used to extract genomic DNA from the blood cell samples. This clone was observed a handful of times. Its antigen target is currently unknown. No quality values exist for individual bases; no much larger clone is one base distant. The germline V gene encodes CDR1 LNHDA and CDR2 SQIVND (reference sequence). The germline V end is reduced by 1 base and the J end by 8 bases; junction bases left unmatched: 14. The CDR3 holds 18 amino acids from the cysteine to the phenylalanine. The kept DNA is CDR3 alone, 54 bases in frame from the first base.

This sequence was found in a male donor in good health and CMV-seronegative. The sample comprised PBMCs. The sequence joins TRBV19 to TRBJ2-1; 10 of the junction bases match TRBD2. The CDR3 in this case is CASSIGPISGGFRDEQFF. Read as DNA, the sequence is TGTGCCAGTAGTATAGGGCCTATTAGCGGGGGGTTTAGGGATGAGCAGTTCTTC.